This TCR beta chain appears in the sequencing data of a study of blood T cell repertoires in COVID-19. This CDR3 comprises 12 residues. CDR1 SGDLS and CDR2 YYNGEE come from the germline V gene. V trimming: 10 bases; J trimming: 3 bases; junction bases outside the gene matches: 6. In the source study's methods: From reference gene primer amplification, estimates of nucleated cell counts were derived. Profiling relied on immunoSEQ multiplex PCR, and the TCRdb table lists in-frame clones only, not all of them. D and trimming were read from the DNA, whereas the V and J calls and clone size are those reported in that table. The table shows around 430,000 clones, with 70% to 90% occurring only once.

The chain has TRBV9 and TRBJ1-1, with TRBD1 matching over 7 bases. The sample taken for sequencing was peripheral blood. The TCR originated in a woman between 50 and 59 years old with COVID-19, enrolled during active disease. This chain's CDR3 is CAPQGFYTEAFF. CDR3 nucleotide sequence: TGTGCCCCACAGGGGTTTTACACTGAAGCTTTCTTT.